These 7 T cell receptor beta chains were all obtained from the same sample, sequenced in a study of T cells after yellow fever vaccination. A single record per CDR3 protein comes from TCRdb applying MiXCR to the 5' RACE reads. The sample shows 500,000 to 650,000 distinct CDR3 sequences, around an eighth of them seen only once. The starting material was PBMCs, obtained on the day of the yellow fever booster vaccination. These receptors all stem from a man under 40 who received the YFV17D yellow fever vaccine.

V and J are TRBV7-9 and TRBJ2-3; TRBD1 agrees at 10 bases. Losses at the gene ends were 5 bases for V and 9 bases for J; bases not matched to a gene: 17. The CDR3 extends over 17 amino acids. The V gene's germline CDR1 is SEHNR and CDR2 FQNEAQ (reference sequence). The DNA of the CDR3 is TGTGCCAGCAGCCGTACAACCGGGACAGGGGTCAGATTCACGCAGTATTTT. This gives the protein CASSRTTGTGVRFTQYF.

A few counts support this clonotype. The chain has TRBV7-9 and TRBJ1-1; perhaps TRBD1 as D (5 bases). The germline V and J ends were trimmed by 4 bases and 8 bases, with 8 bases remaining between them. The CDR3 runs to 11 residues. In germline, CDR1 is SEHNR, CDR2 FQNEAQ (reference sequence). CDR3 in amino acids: CASSSNREAFF. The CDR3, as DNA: TGTGCCAGCAGCTCGAACAGGGAAGCTTTCTTT.

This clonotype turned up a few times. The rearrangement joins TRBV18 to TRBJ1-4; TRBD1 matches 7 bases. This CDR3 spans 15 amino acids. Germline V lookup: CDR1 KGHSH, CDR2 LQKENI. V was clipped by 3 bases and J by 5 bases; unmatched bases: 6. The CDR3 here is CASSPPTGRNEKLFF. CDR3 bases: TGTGCCAGCTCACCGCCGACAGGGAGAAATGAAAAACTGTTTTTT.

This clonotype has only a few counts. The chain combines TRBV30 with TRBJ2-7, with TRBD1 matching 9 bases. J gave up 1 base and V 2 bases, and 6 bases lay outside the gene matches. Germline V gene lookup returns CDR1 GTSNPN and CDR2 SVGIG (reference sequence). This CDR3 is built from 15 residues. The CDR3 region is CAWSSRGTGSYEQYF. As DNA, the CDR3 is TGTGCCTGGAGTAGCCGGGGGACAGGGTCCTACGAGCAGTACTTC.

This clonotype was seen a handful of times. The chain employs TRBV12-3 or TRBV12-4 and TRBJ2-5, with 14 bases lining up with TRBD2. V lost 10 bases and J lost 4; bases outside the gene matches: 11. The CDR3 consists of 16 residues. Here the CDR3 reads CATSGLAGVGRETQYF. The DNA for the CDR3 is TGTGCCACCTCGGGACTAGCGGGAGTGGGGCGAGAGACCCAGTACTTC.

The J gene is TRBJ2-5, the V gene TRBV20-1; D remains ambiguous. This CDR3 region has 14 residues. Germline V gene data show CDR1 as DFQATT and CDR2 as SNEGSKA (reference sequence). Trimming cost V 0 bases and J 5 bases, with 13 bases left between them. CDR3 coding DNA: TGCAGTGCTAGAGATCCTAGAGCCAGTGAGACCCAGTACTTC. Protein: CSARDPRASETQYF.

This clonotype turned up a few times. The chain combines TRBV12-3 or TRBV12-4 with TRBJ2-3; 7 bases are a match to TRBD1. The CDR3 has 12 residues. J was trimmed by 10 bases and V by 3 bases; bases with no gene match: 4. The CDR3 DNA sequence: TGTGCCAGCAGTTTCGGGGACAGCTCGCAGTATTTT. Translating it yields CASSFGDSSQYF.